This TCR beta chain was profiled in a study of vaccination and CD4 T cells after COVID-19. This clonotype turned up a few times. The antigen is undetermined. Treatment reported: roughly 11-day PBMC culture with coronavirus spike peptide pools or control peptides (ViraFEST assay). Cultured CD4+ T cells had their DNA profiled by the Oncomine TCR Beta short-read assay. From the PCR reads, TCRdb called clonotypes with MiXCR, one entry per CDR3 protein. The sample lists some 15,000 distinct CDR3 sequences, 40% to 55% seen once, with about 11% in the top ten. V was trimmed by 6 bases and J by 5 bases, leaving 13 bases between them. This CDR3 comprises 13 residues. Germline V gene data show CDR1 as SQVTM and CDR2 as ANQGSEA.

The J gene is TRBJ2-2, the V gene TRBV29-1; D is perhaps TRBD2 (5 bases). The receptor's source is a human donor who had recovered from COVID-19. Sample: CD4+ T cells from blood, cultured in vitro. The CDR3 loop reads CSVRVPQTGELFF. CDR3 DNA: TGCAGCGTGCGGGTCCCCCAAACCGGGGAGCTGTTTTTT.